This is a list of T cell receptor beta chains from one sample in a study of T cell changes during pregnancy in multiple sclerosis. Clones were sequenced by immunoSEQ multiplex PCR, and TCRdb holds only the in-frame ones, with some missing. The profile shows tens of thousands of clones, over 75% of them singletons. The sample was CD8+ T cells from peripheral blood mononuclear cells, taken before pregnancy. The receptors shown here come from a female donor with multiple sclerosis, enrolled in a pregnancy study. Both conserved end residues are trimmed from each CDR3. Clone size is given for some rows only: seen once, a few or many times, or a class if the clone is expanded.

abundance	len	j_gene	v_gene	CDR3aa
once	16	TRBJ2-1	TRBV9	ASSVSGSAHPTDNEQF
-	13	TRBJ1-2	TRBV14	ASRPTGSPSYGYT
once	13	TRBJ2-7	TRBV6-1	ASSEASGSSYEQY
-	12	TRBJ1-2	TRBV25-1	ASSEPGGGYGYT
-	10	TRBJ2-7	TRBV11-2	ASSLVRDEQY
-	12	TRBJ1-5	TRBV9	ASSGDSLNQPQH
-	11	TRBJ1-2	TRBV13	ASSLETGGGYT
-	11	TRBJ1-1	TRBV19	ASSIGSFTEAF
once	13	TRBJ2-3	TRBV13	ASSLGSGVTDTQY
-	13	TRBJ2-1	TRBV9	ASSQAQAPYNEQF
-	14	TRBJ1-2	TRBV6-1	ASSEDGRAGTYGYT
-	14	TRBJ2-1	TRBV11-2	ASSPLPTGPNNEQF
-	15	TRBJ2-3	TRBV2	ASSDLAASGGADTQY
-	13	TRBJ2-7	TRBV27	ASKGGTSGSYEQY
-	12	TRBJ1-1	TRBV15	ATSREGWETEAF
-	12	TRBJ1-2	TRBV5-1	ASSLALQGDGYT